Below are 23 T cell receptor beta chains sequenced from a single sample in a study of OX40 agonist ivuxolimab in advanced cancers. Assay used: immunoSEQ multiplex PCR; TCRdb lists only in-frame clones, some missing. The sample has more than 80,000 clones; roughly nine tenths are singletons. This material consisted of CD4+ or CD8+ T cells sorted from blood, taken in a trial of the OX40 agonist ivuxolimab. These receptors were collected from an adult with an advanced solid tumor such as melanoma, head and neck, liver or kidney cancer.

The V gene is TRBV19, the J gene TRBJ1-2; TRBD1 aligns across 12 bases. After removal of 5 bases from V and 4 bases from J, the junction contained 8 bases not matched to a gene. Germline CDR1 LNHDA, CDR2 SQIVND (reference sequence). The CDR3 totals 16 residues. CDR3 coding DNA: TGTGCCAGTAGTCGGCGGGACAGGGGGCTCGGCTATGGCTACACCTTC. It translates to CASSRRDRGLGYGYTF.

This clone was found once. The gene calls are TRBV9 and TRBJ2-3, with TRBD2 matching over 8 bases. V dropped 4 bases and J dropped 1; count of bases not matched to a gene: 5. This CDR3 comprises 15 residues. CDR1 and CDR2 from the germline V gene are SGDLS and YYNGEE. This CDR3 is CASSHREGGTDTQYF. The CDR3 DNA reads as TGTGCCAGCAGCCACCGGGAGGGGGGCACAGATACGCAGTATTTT.

The chain uses TRBV11-3 and TRBJ1-1; D is ambiguous. The CDR3 has 13 amino acids. Germline V lookup: CDR1 SGHNT, CDR2 YENEEA. Trimming stripped 0 bases from V and 4 bases from J, with 6 bases between. The CDR3 protein is CASSLEASTEAFF. DNA for the CDR3: TGTGCCAGCAGCTTAGAGGCGTCCACTGAAGCTTTCTTT.

This sequence joins TRBV2 and TRBJ2-3; D gene uncertain. This CDR3 is 14 amino acids long. Germline loops: CDR1 SNHLY, CDR2 FYNNEI. V lost 6 bases, J lost 0 bases, and 10 bases lay in between. The CDR3 is CASRGWSSTDTQYF. For the CDR3, the DNA is TGTGCCAGCAGGGGGTGGTCTAGCACAGATACGCAGTATTTT.

The chain combines TRBV2 with TRBJ2-1; a weak D match, TRBD1 (5 bases). The germline CDR1 and CDR2 sequences are SNHLY and FYNNEI. The CDR3 runs to 18 residues. The V end lost 0 bases, the J end lost 8 bases, and 23 bases lay between the germline ends. The CDR3 DNA reads as TGTGCCAGCAGTGAAGCGCTTTGGGGCACCCGGACGGGCTATGAGCAGTTCTTC. It translates to CASSEALWGTRTGYEQFF. Full variable domain (rest looked up from reference TRBV2 and TRBJ2-1): EPEVTQTPSHQVTQMGQEVILRCVPISNHLYFYWYRQILGQKVEFLVSFYNNEISEKSEIFDDQFSVERPDGSNFTLKIRSTKLEDSAMYFCASSEALWGTRTGYEQFFGPGTRLTVL.

This rearrangement joins TRBV7-3 to TRBJ1-1; the D is unclear. The V gene's germline CDR1 is SGHTA and CDR2 FQGTGA. The CDR3 runs to 15 residues. The germline V and J ends were trimmed by 2 bases and 4 bases, with 14 bases remaining between them. Written as DNA, the CDR3 is TGTGCCAGCAGCTTATTAGGGTGGAGGAGCACTGAAGCTTTCTTT. Translated, it gives CASSLLGWRSTEAFF.

The chain couples TRBV18 to TRBJ2-1; D is possibly TRBD2 (5 bases). Germline CDR1 reads KGHSH; CDR2 reads LQKENI. The CDR3 is 17 amino acids. Trimming removed 2 bases at V and 5 bases at J, with 19 bases between. The CDR3 region has the DNA TGTGCCAGCTCACCAAGGGCGGTCAGCGGAGCCGACAATGAGCAGTTCTTC. Translation gives CASSPRAVSGADNEQFF.

The genes are TRBV27 and TRBJ1-2; no clear D gene. The V and J ends lost 8 bases and 6 bases respectively, with 19 bases between them. The CDR3 contains 14 residues. CDR1 is MNHEY and CDR2 is SMNVEV in the germline V gene (reference sequence). The CDR3 region is CASGKQPLGNGYTF. The CDR3 DNA is TGTGCCAGCGGAAAACAGCCGTTGGGCAATGGCTACACCTTC.

The chain combines TRBV7-2 with TRBJ2-3; 12 positions agree with TRBD2. V shed 5 bases, J shed 2 bases, and the junction held 8 bases outside the gene matches. The CDR3 is 17 residues long. Germline lookup yields CDR1 SGHTA and CDR2 FQGNSA. The CDR3 DNA follows: TGTGCCAGCAGCCCCACCGGACTAGCGGGGAACACAGATACGCAGTATTTT. Translating it yields CASSPTGLAGNTDTQYF.

J is TRBJ2-3 and V is TRBV6-1; 11 bases fit TRBD2. Germline CDR1 MNHNS, CDR2 SASEGT. The ends lost 4 bases at V and 0 bases at J; junction bases unmatched: 6. This CDR3 region has 17 residues. For the CDR3, the DNA is TGTGCCAGCAGTGGACTAGCGGGAATTTCTAGCACAGATACGCAGTATTTT. This encodes CASSGLAGISSTDTQYF.

The chain couples TRBV29-1 to TRBJ1-5; no clear D gene. The CDR3 extends over 12 amino acids. The germline V and J ends were trimmed by 4 bases and 2 bases, with 6 bases remaining between them. Germline loops: CDR1 SQVTM, CDR2 ANQGSEA. DNA for the CDR3: TGCAGCGTTGCCGGAGGCAATCAGCCCCAGCATTTT. Its protein product is CSVAGGNQPQHF.

V is TRBV5-1 and J is TRBJ1-5; D gene uncertain. Germline V gene data show CDR1 as SGHRS and CDR2 as YFSETQ. The CDR3 extends over 13 amino acids. V was trimmed by 3 bases and J by 3 bases, leaving 7 bases between them. CDR3 sequence (DNA): TGCGCCAGCAGCTACGGAGACAATCAGCCCCAGCATTTT. Protein product: CASSYGDNQPQHF.

This clone appeared a single time. The chain employs TRBV7-3 and TRBJ1-1; D is undetermined. The germline V and J ends were trimmed by 3 bases and 0 bases, with 5 bases remaining between them. This CDR3 contains 13 residues. Germline V CDR1 and CDR2: SGHTA, FQGTGA. The CDR3 reads CASSFDLNTEAFF. The CDR3 region has the DNA TGTGCCAGCAGCTTTGACCTGAACACTGAAGCTTTCTTT.

The chain has TRBV5-5 and TRBJ2-5; 7 bases line up with TRBD1. This CDR3 spans 12 amino acids. Trimming cost V 3 bases and J 5 bases; bases outside gene matches: 1. Germline CDR1 is SGHKS and CDR2 is YYEKEE (reference sequence). The CDR3 DNA is TGTGCCAGCAGCTCCAGGGGGGAGACCCAGTACTTC. It encodes CASSSRGETQYF.

The V gene is TRBV27, the J gene TRBJ2-3; a weak D match, TRBD1 (5 bases). V dropped 3 bases and J dropped 4 bases, with 11 bases sitting between them. This CDR3 comprises 14 residues. CDR1 is MNHEY and CDR2 is SMNVEV in the germline V gene (reference sequence). In nucleotides, the CDR3 is TGTGCCAGCAGTTTCTCCAGGGTTGCAGATACGCAGTATTTT. Its translation is CASSFSRVADTQYF.

V usage is TRBV5-1 and J usage is TRBJ1-1; D is ambiguous. The CDR3 totals 13 residues. The germline V gene has CDR1 SGHRS and CDR2 YFSETQ. The V end lost 4 bases, the J end lost 1 base, and 8 bases lay between the germline ends. In DNA, the CDR3 is TGCGCCAGCAGCCAAGATCCGAACACTGAAGCTTTCTTT. Translating it yields CASSQDPNTEAFF.

The CDR3 protein is CASSLLRRSGRAIPETQYF. The CDR3 nucleotides are TGTGCCAGCAGTTTATTACGAAGGAGCGGGAGGGCTATCCCAGAGACCCAGTACTTC. V gene TRBV27 combines with J gene TRBJ2-5; 10 bases line up with TRBD2. Germline lookup yields CDR1 MNHEY and CDR2 SMNVEV (reference sequence). V lost 1 base to trimming and J lost 4 bases; unmatched junction nucleotides: 15. The CDR3 is made up of 19 amino acids.

This rearrangement joins TRBV7-9 to TRBJ1-1, with TRBD1 identical over 8 bases. This CDR3 spans 16 amino acids. V shed 5 bases, J shed 1 base, and the junction held 9 bases outside the gene matches. The germline gives CDR1 SEHNR, CDR2 FQNEAQ (reference sequence). CDR3 nucleotide sequence: TGTGCCAGCAGCCGACTACGGACAGGGAGGAACACTGAAGCTTTCTTT. Translating it yields CASSRLRTGRNTEAFF. Full variable domain (missing parts from reference TRBV7-9 and TRBJ1-1): DTGVSQNPRHKITKRGQNVTFRCDPISEHNRLYWYRQTLGQGPEFLTYFQNEAQLEKSRLLSDRFSAERPKGSFSTLEIQRTEQGDSAMYLCASSRLRTGRNTEAFFGQGTRLTVV.

The chain recombines TRBV11-3 with TRBJ2-5; unclear D gene. The DNA end is a closer match to TRBJ2-7, so the J assignment may be wrong. The CDR3 sequence is 13 residues long. Germline CDR1 SGHNT, CDR2 YENEEA. CDR3 region: CASSLGLAYEQYF. As DNA, the CDR3 is TGTGCCAGCAGCTTAGGATTGGCCTACGAGCAGTACTTC.

The chain joins TRBV28 to TRBJ1-5, with TRBD1 matching over 7 bases. After removal of 5 bases from V and 7 bases from J, the junction contained 11 bases not matched to a gene. CDR3 size: 15 residues. Germline V gene lookup returns CDR1 MDHEN and CDR2 SYDVKM. The CDR3 DNA reads as TGTGCCAGCAGTCCGACGACAGGGAGCGGACAGCCCCAGCATTTT. As protein: CASSPTTGSGQPQHF.

The gene calls are TRBV18 and TRBJ1-4; the match to TRBD1 covers 8 bases. Germline CDR1 reads KGHSH; CDR2 reads LQKENI. The V gene end was trimmed by 1 base and the J gene end by 6 bases; junction bases not matched to a gene: 4. The CDR3 is 15 residues long. CDR3 loop: CASSPQAGGYEKLFF. CDR3 bases: TGTGCCAGCTCACCACAGGCAGGGGGCTATGAAAAACTGTTTTTT.

The V and J genes are TRBV5-1 and TRBJ1-1, with TRBD1 identical over 10 bases. Trimming cost V 3 bases and J 0 bases; bases outside gene matches: 8. The CDR3 sequence is 17 residues long. Germline loops: CDR1 SGHRS, CDR2 YFSETQ. In DNA, the CDR3 is TGCGCCAGCAGCTACTGGGACAGGGGTGTGGTGAACACTGAAGCTTTCTTT. Translating gives CASSYWDRGVVNTEAFF.

V gene TRBV28 combines with J gene TRBJ1-5; a possible D gene is TRBD1 (5 bases). This CDR3 contains 17 residues. Germline-derived CDR1 and CDR2 are MDHEN and SYDVKM. V lost 3 bases to trimming and J lost 3 bases, with 18 bases between them. The CDR3 region is CASSFGGDSGFNQPQHF. CDR3 coding DNA: TGTGCCAGCAGTTTCGGCGGTGATTCAGGGTTCAATCAGCCCCAGCATTTT.